This T cell receptor beta chain was captured in a study of OX40 agonist ivuxolimab in advanced cancers. As to this clone: What it recognizes is unknown.

Germline V CDR1 and CDR2: LNHDA, SQIVND (reference sequence). Trimming pared 7 bases from V and 0 bases from J, leaving 10 bases between. The CDR3 has 14 residues. The method was immunoSEQ multiplex PCR; TCRdb's version includes in-frame clones alone and lacks a portion of them. The sample comprises under 60,000 clones, roughly 90% of which are singletons, and 4.8% rests with the top ten. The study, taken as a whole, reports: Both CD4+ and CD8+ T cell populations in blood had undergone clonal expansion by week 6 at 0.1 to 3.0 mg/kg.

The sequence came from an adult with an advanced solid tumor such as melanoma, head and neck, liver or kidney cancer. The sequenced sample was CD4+ or CD8+ T cells sorted from blood, obtained in a trial of the OX40 agonist ivuxolimab. The chain employs TRBV19 and TRBJ1-3; unclear D gene. This CDR3 reads CASTPGSSGNTIYF. CDR3 coding DNA: TGTGCCAGTACCCCGGGGAGCTCTGGAAACACCATATATTTT. The full variable domain, its missing parts supplied by reference TRBV19 and TRBJ1-3, is DGGITQSPKYLFRKEGQNVTLSCEQNLNHDAMYWYRQDPGQGLRLIYYSQIVNDFQKGDIAEGYSVSREKKESFPLTVTSAQKNPTAFYLCASTPGSSGNTIYFGEGSWLTVV.